This T cell receptor (beta chain) was documented in a study of cytomegalovirus exposure and HLA in healthy donors. Notes on this clone: Its cognate antigen is unknown.

Vbeta (60) and Jbeta (13) primers were used in the PCR. Sequenced by immunoSEQ multiplex PCR; TCRdb stores in-frame clones only, minus some. The table has 150,000 to 200,000 clones, 9.5% to 15% seen once. Whole-study findings and limits: Reported findings show TCR beta sequences accurately forecast HLA-A and HLA-B alleles in most subjects.

CDR3 size: 15 residues. V dropped 3 bases and J dropped 9; count of bases not matched to a gene: 10. In germline, CDR1 is SGDLS, CDR2 YYNGEE. What was sequenced was PBMCs. J is TRBJ2-1 and V is TRBV9; TRBD2 matches at 9 bases. The TCR sequence derives from a man aged 50 to 60 in good health and CMV-seropositive. The CDR3 nucleotides are TGTGCCAGCAGCGGAGCGGCGGGGGGGCAGGCTGAGCAGTTCTTC. As protein: CASSGAAGGQAEQFF.